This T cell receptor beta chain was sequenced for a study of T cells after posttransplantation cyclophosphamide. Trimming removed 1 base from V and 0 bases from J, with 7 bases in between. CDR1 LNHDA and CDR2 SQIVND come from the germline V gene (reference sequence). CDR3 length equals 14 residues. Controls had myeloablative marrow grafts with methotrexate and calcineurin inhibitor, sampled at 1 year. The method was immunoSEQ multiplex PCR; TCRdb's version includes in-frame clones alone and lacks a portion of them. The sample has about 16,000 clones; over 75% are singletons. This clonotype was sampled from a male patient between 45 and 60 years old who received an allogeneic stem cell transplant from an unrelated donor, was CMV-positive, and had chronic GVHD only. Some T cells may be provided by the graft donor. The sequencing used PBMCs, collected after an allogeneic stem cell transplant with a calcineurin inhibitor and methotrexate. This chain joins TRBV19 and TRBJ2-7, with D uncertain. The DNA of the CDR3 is TGTGCCAGTAGTATAGGTGATAGCTCCTACGAGCAGTACTTC. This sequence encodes CASSIGDSSYEQYF.